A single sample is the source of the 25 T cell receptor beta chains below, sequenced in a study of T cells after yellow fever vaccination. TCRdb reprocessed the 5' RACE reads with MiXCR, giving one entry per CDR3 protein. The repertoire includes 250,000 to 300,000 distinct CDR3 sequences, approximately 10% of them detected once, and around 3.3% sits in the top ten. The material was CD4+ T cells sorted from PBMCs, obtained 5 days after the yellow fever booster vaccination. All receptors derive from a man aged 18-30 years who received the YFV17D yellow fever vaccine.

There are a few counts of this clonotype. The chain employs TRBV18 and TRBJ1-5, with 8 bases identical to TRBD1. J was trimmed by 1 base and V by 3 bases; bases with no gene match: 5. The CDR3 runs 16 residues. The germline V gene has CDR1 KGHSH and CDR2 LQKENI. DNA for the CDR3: TGTGCCAGCTCACCTGGACAGGGCTTGAGCAATCAGCCCCAGCATTTT. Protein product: CASSPGQGLSNQPQHF.

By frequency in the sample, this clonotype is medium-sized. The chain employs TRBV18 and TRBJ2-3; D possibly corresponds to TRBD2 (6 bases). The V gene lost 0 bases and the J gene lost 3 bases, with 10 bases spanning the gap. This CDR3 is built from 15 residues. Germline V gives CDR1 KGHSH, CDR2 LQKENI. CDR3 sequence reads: CASSPPRGGTDTQYF. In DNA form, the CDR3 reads TGTGCCAGCTCACCACCTAGAGGAGGGACAGATACGCAGTATTTT. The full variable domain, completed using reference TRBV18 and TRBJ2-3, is NAGVMQNPRHLVRRRGQEARLRCSPMKGHSHVYWYRQLPEEGLKFMVYLQKENIIDESGMPKERFSAEFPKEGPSILRIQQVVRGDSAAYFCASSPPRGGTDTQYFGPGTRLTVL.

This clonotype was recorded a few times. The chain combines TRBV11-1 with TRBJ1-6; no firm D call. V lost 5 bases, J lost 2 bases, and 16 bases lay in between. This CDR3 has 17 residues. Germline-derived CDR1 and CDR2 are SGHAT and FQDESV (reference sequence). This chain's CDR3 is CASSRDGEGTYNSPLHF. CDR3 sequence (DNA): TGTGCCAGCAGCCGGGATGGAGAGGGAACCTATAATTCACCCCTCCACTTT. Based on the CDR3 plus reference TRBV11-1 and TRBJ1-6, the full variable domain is EAEVAQSPRYKITEKSQAVAFWCDPISGHATLYWYRQILGQGPELLVQFQDESVVDDSQLPKDRFSAERLKGVDSTLKIQPAELGDSAMYLCASSRDGEGTYNSPLHFGNGTRLTVT.

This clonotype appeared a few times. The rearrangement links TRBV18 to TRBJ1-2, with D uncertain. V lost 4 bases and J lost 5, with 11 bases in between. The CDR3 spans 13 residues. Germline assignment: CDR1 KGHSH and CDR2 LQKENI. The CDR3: CASSQVREYGYTF. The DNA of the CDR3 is TGTGCCAGCTCACAAGTACGTGAATATGGCTACACCTTC.

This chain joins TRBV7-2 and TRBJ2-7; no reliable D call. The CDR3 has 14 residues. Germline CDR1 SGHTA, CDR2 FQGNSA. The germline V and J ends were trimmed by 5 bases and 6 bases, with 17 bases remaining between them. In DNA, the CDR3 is TGTGCCAGCAGCGACGAAAGTGGGCCAACCGAGCAGTACTTC. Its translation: CASSDESGPTEQYF.

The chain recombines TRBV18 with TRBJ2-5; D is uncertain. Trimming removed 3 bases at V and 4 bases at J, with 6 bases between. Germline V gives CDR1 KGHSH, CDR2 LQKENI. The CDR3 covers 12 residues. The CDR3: CASSPTLETQYF. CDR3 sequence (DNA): TGTGCCAGCTCACCTACATTAGAGACCCAGTACTTC.

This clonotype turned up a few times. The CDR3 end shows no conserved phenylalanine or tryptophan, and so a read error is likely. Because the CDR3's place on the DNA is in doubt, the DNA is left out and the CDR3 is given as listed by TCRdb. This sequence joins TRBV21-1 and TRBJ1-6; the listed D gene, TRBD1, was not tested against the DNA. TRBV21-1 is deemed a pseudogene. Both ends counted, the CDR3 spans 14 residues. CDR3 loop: CASSKALRQGGREA.

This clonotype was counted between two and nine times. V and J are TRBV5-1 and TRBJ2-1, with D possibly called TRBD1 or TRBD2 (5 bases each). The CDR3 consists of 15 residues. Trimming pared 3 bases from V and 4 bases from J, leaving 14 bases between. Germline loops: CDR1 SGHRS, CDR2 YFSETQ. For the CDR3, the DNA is TGCGCCAGCAGCTCGACCGGGACGGTATACAATGAGCAGTTCTTC. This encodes CASSSTGTVYNEQFF.

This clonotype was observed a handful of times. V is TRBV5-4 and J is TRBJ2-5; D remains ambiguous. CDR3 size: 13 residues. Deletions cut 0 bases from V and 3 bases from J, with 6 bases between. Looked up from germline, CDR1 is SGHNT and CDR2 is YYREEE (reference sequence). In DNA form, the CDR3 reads TGTGCCAGCAGCTTGGCGGCAAAAGAGACCCAGTACTTC. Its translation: CASSLAAKETQYF.

The CDR3 sequence is CASSSQGRGTQYF. In nucleotides, the CDR3 is TGCGCCAGCAGTTCACAGGGGAGAGGGACGCAGTATTTT. This chain links TRBV4-3 with TRBJ2-3; the match to TRBD1 covers 7 bases. The J segment lost 9 bases and the V segment lost 6 bases, leaving 9 bases of the junction unmatched. Germline V CDR1 and CDR2: LGHNA, YSLEER. The CDR3 consists of 13 residues.

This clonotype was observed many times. The CDR3 protein is CATSREAGSSYNEQFF. CDR3 coding DNA: TGTGCCACCAGCAGAGAGGCGGGGAGCTCCTACAATGAGCAGTTCTTC. The chain uses TRBV15 and TRBJ2-1; D might be TRBD2 (6 bases). The CDR3 length is 16 residues. Trimming cost V 0 bases and J 0 bases, with 9 bases left between them. The germline V gene encodes CDR1 LNHNV and CDR2 YYDKDF (reference sequence).

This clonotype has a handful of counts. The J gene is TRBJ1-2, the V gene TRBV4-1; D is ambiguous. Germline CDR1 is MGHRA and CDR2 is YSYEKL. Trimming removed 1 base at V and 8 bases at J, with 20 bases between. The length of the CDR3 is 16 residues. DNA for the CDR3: TGCGCCAGCAGCCAAGTCAGGCCCAAAGCGGATTTGGGCTACACCTTC. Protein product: CASSQVRPKADLGYTF.

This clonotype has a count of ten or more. CDR3 sequence: CSARWASGGRRTDTQYF. The DNA of the CDR3 is TGCAGTGCACGATGGGCTAGCGGGGGTCGACGCACAGATACGCAGTATTTT. The gene calls are TRBV20-1 and TRBJ2-3, with TRBD2 matching over 10 bases. The trim removed 6 bases at V and 1 base at J, leaving 13 bases unmatched. The germline V gene has CDR1 DFQATT and CDR2 SNEGSKA (reference sequence). This CDR3 is 17 amino acids long.

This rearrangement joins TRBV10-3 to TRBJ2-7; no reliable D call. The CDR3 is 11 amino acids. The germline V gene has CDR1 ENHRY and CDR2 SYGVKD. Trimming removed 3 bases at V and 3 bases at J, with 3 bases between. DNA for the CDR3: TGTGCCATCAGTGATAGCTACGAGCAGTACTTC. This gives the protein CAISDSYEQYF.

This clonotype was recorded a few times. The CDR3 here is CASSQYGTRFEQYF. The CDR3 DNA reads TGTGCCAGCAGCCAGTATGGAACGAGGTTCGAGCAGTACTTC. The V gene is TRBV3-1, the J gene TRBJ2-7; D remains ambiguous. This CDR3 has 14 amino acids. Germline CDR1 is LGHDT and CDR2 is YNNKEL (reference sequence). V lost 3 bases, J lost 6 bases, and 15 bases lay in between.

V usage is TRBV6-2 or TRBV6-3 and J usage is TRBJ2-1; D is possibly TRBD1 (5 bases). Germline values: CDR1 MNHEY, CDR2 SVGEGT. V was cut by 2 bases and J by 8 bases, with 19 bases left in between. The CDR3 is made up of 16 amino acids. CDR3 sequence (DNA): TGTGCCAGCAGTTACCCTAGAGGCGCAGGGCGCTATGAGCAGTTCTTC. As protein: CASSYPRGAGRYEQFF.

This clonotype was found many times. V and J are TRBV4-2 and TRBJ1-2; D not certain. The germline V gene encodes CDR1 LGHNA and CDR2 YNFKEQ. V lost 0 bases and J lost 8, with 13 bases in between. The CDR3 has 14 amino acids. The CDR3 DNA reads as TGTGCCAGCAGCCAAGACGATCGAGGGAGCGGCTACACCTTC. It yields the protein CASSQDDRGSGYTF.

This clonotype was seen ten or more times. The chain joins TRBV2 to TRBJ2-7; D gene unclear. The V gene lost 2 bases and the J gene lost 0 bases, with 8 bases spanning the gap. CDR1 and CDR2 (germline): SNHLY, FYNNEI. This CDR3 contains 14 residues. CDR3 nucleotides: TGTGCCAGCAGTGAAAGTAGGGACTCCTACGAGCAGTACGTC. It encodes CASSESRDSYEQYV.

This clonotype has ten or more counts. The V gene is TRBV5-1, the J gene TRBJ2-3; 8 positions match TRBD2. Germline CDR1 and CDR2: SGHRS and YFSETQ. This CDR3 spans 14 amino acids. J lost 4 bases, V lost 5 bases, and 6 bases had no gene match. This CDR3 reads CASRPGLVSDTQYF. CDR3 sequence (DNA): TGCGCCAGCAGGCCGGGACTAGTCTCAGATACGCAGTATTTT.

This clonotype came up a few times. CDR3 in amino acids: CASSVEQGAGSYNEQFF. The CDR3 DNA reads TGTGCCAGCAGCGTAGAACAGGGGGCCGGCTCCTACAATGAGCAGTTCTTC. The V gene is TRBV9, the J gene TRBJ2-1, with 9 bases lining up with TRBD1. Trimming took 0 bases from V and 0 from J; bases not matched to a gene: 4. This CDR3 is 17 amino acids long. Germline-derived CDR1 and CDR2 are SGDLS and YYNGEE.

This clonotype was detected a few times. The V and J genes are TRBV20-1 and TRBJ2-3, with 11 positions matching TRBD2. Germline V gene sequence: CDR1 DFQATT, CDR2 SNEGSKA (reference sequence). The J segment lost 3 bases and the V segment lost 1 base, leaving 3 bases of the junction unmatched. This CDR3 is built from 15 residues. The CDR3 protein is CSARGPSGGTDTQYF. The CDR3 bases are TGCAGTGCTAGAGGCCCTAGCGGGGGGACAGATACGCAGTATTTT.

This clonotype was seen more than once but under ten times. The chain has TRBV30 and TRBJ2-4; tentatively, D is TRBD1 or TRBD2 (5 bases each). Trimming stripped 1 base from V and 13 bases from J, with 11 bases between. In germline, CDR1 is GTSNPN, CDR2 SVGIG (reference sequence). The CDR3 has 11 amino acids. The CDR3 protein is CAWSDPGRQYF. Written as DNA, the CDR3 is TGTGCCTGGAGTGACCCGGGACGGCAGTACTTC.

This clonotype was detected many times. The chain's CDR3 is CASSWRGLAWSDTQYF. The CDR3 DNA reads as TGTGCCAGCAGCTGGAGGGGCCTAGCGTGGTCAGATACGCAGTATTTT. This chain connects TRBV5-5 to TRBJ2-3; tentatively, D is TRBD2 (6 bases). Looked up from germline, CDR1 is SGHKS and CDR2 is YYEKEE (reference sequence). The germline V and J ends were trimmed by 3 bases and 4 bases, with 18 bases remaining between them. This CDR3 contains 16 residues.

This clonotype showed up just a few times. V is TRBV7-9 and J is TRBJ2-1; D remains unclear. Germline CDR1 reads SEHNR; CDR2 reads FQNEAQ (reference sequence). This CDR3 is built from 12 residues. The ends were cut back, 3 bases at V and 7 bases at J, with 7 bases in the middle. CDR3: CASSFMRNEQFF. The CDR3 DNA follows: TGTGCCAGCAGCTTTATGAGGAATGAGCAGTTCTTC.

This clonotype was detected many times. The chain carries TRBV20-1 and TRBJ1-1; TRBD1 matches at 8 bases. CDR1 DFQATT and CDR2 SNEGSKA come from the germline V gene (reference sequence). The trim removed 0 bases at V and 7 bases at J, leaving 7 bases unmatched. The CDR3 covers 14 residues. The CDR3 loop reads CSARDRTGSIEAFF. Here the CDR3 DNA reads TGCAGTGCTAGAGATCGGACAGGGAGTATTGAAGCTTTCTTT.